This entry features one T cell receptor beta chain sequence. The data belong to a study of cytomegalovirus exposure and HLA in healthy donors. There are 15 residues in the CDR3. Per the germline V gene, CDR1 is SGDLS and CDR2 is YYNGEE. Trimming stripped 0 bases from V and 1 base from J, with 10 bases between. Data came from immunoSEQ multiplex PCR; TCRdb stores just in-frame clones and leaves some out. In the table there are 210,000 or so clones, around 90% of which are singletons. J is TRBJ1-2 and V is TRBV9, with a tentative D call TRBD1 (5 bases). This clonotype originated in a young woman in good health and CMV-seronegative. Sequencing was done on a sample of PBMCs. CDR3 DNA sequence: TGTGCCAGCAGCGTAGGACCCCAGGGTAACTATGGCTACACCTTC. It yields the protein CASSVGPQGNYGYTF.